The clone carrying this T cell receptor beta chain has more than one count but fewer than ten. Its antigen is currently unknown. TCRdb re-called the RT-PCR reads through MiXCR, storing one row per CDR3 protein. The sample has 450,000 to 700,000 distinct CDR3 sequences; 14% are singletons. In germline, CDR1 is SGHTA, CDR2 FQGNSA. The CDR3 covers 15 residues. The V end lost 5 bases, the J end lost 2 bases, and 15 bases lay between the germline ends. This record belongs to a study of response to subunit inactivated influenza vaccine. Overall study results and limits: Authors suggested seasonal influenza vaccinations each recruit few new T cells.

This receptor was identified in a man aged 50 or older who received an inactivated influenza vaccine. The chain combines TRBV7-2 with TRBJ1-2; D gene uncertain. Specimen: PBMCs from blood, collected 11 to 12 days after vaccination. The CDR3, as DNA: TGTGCCAGCAGCCTGTCGGCGCAGGAAAACTATGGCTACACCTTC. The encoded protein is CASSLSAQENYGYTF.